This T cell receptor beta chain was found in a study of identical twins. In TCRdb, the 5' RACE reads were re-called with MiXCR into one record per CDR3 protein. Among 260,000 or so distinct CDR3 sequences listed, 6% to 8% were seen once. The germline V gene has CDR1 LNHNV and CDR2 YYDKDF (reference sequence). The CDR3 spans 13 residues. V shed 1 base and J shed 8 bases, with 6 bases lying between them. Broader study findings: Models underestimated out-of-frame TCR alpha sharing in monozygotic twins. Compared with unrelated sharing, twin-shared out-of-frame alpha sequences had more low-probability sequences. With abundant cord blood beta clonotypes, insertions were fewer; memory repertoires showed no such pattern.

This clonotype was recorded at least ten times. Its antigen is undetermined. This sample was also put to use in a study of yellow fever vaccine responses in identical twins. As that report states: A vaccine T cell response that seemed partly convergent and partly personalized was reported in twins.

The genes are TRBV15 and TRBJ1-6; no clear D. Material for sequencing was CD8+ T cells sorted from blood. This sequence originates from a woman under 30 in good health. CDR3 region: CATSRVADSPLHF. For the CDR3, the DNA is TGTGCCACCAGCAGAGTAGCTGATTCACCCCTCCACTTT.